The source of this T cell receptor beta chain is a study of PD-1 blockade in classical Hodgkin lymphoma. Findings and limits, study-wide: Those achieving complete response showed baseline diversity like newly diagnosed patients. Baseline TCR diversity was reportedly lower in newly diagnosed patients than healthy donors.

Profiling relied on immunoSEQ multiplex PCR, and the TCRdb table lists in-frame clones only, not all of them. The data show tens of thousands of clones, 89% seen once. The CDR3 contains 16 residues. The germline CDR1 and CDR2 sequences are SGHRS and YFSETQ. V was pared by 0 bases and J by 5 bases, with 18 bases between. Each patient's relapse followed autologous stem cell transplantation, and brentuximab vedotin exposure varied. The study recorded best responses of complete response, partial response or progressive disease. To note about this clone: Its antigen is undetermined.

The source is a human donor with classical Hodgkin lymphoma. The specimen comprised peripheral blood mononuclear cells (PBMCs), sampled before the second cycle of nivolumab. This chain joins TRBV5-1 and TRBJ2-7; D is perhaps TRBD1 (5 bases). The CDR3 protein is CASSLADPGYVHEQYF. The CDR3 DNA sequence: TGCGCCAGCAGCTTGGCCGACCCAGGGTATGTCCACGAGCAGTACTTC.